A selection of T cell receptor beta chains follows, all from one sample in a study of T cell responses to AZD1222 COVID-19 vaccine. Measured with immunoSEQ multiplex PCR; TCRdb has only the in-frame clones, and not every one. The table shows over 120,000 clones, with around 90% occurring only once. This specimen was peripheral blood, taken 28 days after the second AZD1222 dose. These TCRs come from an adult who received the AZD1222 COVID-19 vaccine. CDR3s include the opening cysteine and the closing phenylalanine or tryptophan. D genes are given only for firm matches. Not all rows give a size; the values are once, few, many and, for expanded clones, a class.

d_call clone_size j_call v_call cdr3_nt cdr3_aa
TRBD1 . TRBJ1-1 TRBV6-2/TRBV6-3 TGTGCCAGCAGCCCGGGACAGATGAACACTGAAGCTTTCTTT CASSPGQMNTEAFF
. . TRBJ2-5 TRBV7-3 TGTGCCAGCAGCTACACACAACAAGAGACCCAGTACTTC CASSYTQQETQYF
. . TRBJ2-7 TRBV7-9 TGTGCCAGCATTTCCTTACAGGGAACCTACGAGCAGTACTTC CASISLQGTYEQYF
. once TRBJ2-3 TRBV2 TGTGCCAGCACCGATGGGGGGATTGCGGGAGATACGCAGTATTTT CASTDGGIAGDTQYF
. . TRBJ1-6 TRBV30 TGTGCCTGGAGTGCCTGGACAGCTTTTAATTCACCCCTCCACTTT CAWSAWTAFNSPLHF
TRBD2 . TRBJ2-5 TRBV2 TGTGCCAGCAGTGAAACCTGGACTAGCGGGATGAACGCAGAGACCCAGTACTTC CASSETWTSGMNAETQYF
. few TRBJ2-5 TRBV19 TGTGCCAGTAGTATACAACAGGGGGGGGAGACCCAGTACTTC CASSIQQGGETQYF
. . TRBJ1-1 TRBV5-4 TGTGCCAGCAGCCAGGCGGGGGCCTACACTGAAGCTTTCTTT CASSQAGAYTEAFF
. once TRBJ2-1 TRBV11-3 TGTGCCAGCAGCTATAACAGGGCGGCTTACAATGAGCAGTTCTTC CASSYNRAAYNEQFF
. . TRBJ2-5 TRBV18 TGTGCCAGCTCACGCACAGGGTTCCAAGAGACCCAGTACTTC CASSRTGFQETQYF
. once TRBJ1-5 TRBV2 TGTGCCACCCGGAGGGATAGCAATCAGCCCCAGCATTTT CATRRDSNQPQHF
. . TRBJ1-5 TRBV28 TGTGCCAGCAGCTCTAACCAAAATCAGCCCCAGCATTTT CASSSNQNQPQHF
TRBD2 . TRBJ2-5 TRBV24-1 TGTGCCACCAGTGATTCGCGGACTAGCGGGAGCCCCTTAGAGGCCCAGTACTTC CATSDSRTSGSPLEAQYF
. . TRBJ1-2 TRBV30 TGTGCCTGGAGACGGACACTTCGCTCAAACTATGGCTACACCTTC CAWRRTLRSNYGYTF
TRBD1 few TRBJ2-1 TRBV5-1 TGCGCCAGCAGCCTTGGACAGGTTGACAATGAGCAGTTCTTC CASSLGQVDNEQFF
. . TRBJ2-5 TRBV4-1 TGCGCCAGCAGCCAAGATAGAGGCCAGAGGGGAGACAAGACCCAGTACTTC CASSQDRGQRGDKTQYF
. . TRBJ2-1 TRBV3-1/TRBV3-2 TGTGCCAGCTCCCGGGGCAGGGGCAATGAGCAGTTCTTC CASSRGRGNEQFF
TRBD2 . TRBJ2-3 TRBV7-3 TGTGCCAGCAGCCCTACCGGGGGAGGGGATACGCAGTATTTT CASSPTGGGDTQYF
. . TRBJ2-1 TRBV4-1 TGCGCCAGCAGCCAAGGGAGAGGTGGGCTAATGTCCTACAATGAGCAGTTCTTC CASSQGRGGLMSYNEQFF
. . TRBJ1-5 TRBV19 TGTGCCAGTAGTACCACTCCGAGTTTCAATCAGCCCCAGCATTTT CASSTTPSFNQPQHF
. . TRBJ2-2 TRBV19 TGTGCCAGTAGGCGTACATTAGGGGTTGACACCGGGGAGCTGTTTTTT CASRRTLGVDTGELFF
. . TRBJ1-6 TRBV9 TGTGCCAGCAGCGTAGCGGGGGTCTATAATTCACCCCTCCACTTT CASSVAGVYNSPLHF
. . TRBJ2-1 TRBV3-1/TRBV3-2 TGTGCCAGCAGCCAAGAAAGGATCAAGCAGTTCTTC CASSQERIKQFF
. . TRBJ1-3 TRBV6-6 TGTGCCAGCAGTTTTACAGGGAACTCTGGAAACACCATATATTTT CASSFTGNSGNTIYF
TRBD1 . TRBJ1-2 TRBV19 TGTGCCAGTAGTATCCGTCGGACAGGAGGATATGGCTACACCTTC CASSIRRTGGYGYTF
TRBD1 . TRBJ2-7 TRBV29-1 TGCAGCGTTGGGGGGACAGGGCCATACGAGCAGTACTTC CSVGGTGPYEQYF
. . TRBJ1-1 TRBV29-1 TGCAGCGTTCAGGGGCCGTTCATGAACACTGAAGCTTTCTTT CSVQGPFMNTEAFF
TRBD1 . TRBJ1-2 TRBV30 TGTGCCTGGAGTTACGGGACAGGGGGTGGAGGCTATGGCTACACCTTC CAWSYGTGGGGYGYTF
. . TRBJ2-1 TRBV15 TGTGCCACCAGCACTTATAGCGGAGGGACCAATGAGCAGTTCTTC CATSTYSGGTNEQFF
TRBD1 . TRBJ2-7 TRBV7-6 TGTGCCAGCAGCTTAGCAAGACCCGGGACAGCCTTCTACGAGCAGTACTTC CASSLARPGTAFYEQYF
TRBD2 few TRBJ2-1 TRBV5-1 TGCGCCAGCAGCTTTTTGGCGGGAGGGACCTACAATGAGCAGTTCTTC CASSFLAGGTYNEQFF
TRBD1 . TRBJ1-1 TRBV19 TGTGCCAGTAGACCGGGACAGCAGAATAGAAACACTGAAGCTTTCTTT CASRPGQQNRNTEAFF
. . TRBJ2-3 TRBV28 TGTGCCAGCAGTGACAGTCCCACAGGGATGGGCACAGATACGCAGTATTTT CASSDSPTGMGTDTQYF
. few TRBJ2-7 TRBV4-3 TGCGCCAGCAGCCCGTCACACGGGGCATCCTACGAGCAGTACTTC CASSPSHGASYEQYF
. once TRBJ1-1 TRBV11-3 TGTGCCAGCAGCGCCCACGAGAACACTGAAGCTTTCTTT CASSAHENTEAFF